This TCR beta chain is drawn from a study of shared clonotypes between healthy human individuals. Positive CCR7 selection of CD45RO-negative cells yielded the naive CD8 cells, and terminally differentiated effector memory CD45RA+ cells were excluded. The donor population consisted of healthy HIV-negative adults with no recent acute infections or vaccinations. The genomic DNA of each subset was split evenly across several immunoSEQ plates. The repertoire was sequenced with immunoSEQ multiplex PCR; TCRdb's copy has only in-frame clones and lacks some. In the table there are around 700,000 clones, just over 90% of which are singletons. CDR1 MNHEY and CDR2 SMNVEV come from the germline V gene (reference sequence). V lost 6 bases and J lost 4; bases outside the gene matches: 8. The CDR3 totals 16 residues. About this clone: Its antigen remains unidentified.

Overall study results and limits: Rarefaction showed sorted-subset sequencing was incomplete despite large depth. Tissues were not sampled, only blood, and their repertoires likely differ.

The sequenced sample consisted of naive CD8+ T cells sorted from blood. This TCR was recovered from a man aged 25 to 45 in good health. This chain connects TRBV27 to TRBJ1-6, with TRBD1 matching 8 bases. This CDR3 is CASSDDRGAYNSPLHF. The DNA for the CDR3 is TGTGCCAGCAGCGATGACAGGGGAGCTTATAATTCACCCCTCCACTTT.